The 9 T cell receptor beta chains below were found in one sample sequenced in a study of identical twins. TCRdb fed the 5' RACE reads into MiXCR, producing one record per CDR3 protein. The sample lists roughly 710,000 distinct CDR3 sequences, approximately 6% occurring once. Specimen: naive T cells sorted from blood. These receptor sequences come from a man aged 18 to 29 in good health.

This clonotype was recorded many times. The rearrangement joins TRBV7-2 to TRBJ2-1; the D call may be TRBD1 or TRBD2 (5 bases each). V lost 11 bases and J 7 bases, leaving 21 bases between the germline ends. Germline V gives CDR1 SGHTA, CDR2 FQGNSA. The CDR3 totals 14 residues. CDR3 sequence reads: CAAGSGYEQNEQFF. For the CDR3, the DNA is TGTGCCGCAGGGAGTGGATACGAACAGAATGAGCAGTTCTTC.

A few counts support this clonotype. The chain employs TRBV7-9 and TRBJ2-7; 9 nucleotides align to TRBD2. CDR3 length: 15 residues. V was pared by 6 bases and J by 6 bases, with 12 bases of the junction left unmatched. The germline V gene encodes CDR1 SEHNR and CDR2 FQNEAQ (reference sequence). The CDR3 sequence: CASRTSGGRGPEQYF. For the CDR3, the DNA is TGTGCCAGCAGGACCAGCGGGGGGCGAGGCCCCGAGCAGTACTTC. Based on the CDR3 plus reference TRBV7-9 and TRBJ2-7, the full variable domain is DTGVSQNPRHKITKRGQNVTFRCDPISEHNRLYWYRQTLGQGPEFLTYFQNEAQLEKSRLLSDRFSAERPKGSFSTLEIQRTEQGDSAMYLCASRTSGGRGPEQYFGPGTRLTVT.

The sample holds many counts of this clonotype. The chain joins TRBV24-1 to TRBJ1-2; D is unclear. The V gene lost 3 bases and the J gene lost 4 bases, with 20 bases spanning the gap. CDR1 is KGHDR, CDR2 SFDVKD, per germline. This CDR3 spans 17 amino acids. As DNA, the CDR3 is TGTGCCACCAGTGATCCCACTTCGGAAGGGCGCGGCTATGGCTACACCTTC. This encodes CATSDPTSEGRGYGYTF.

This clonotype was counted only a few times. This chain links TRBV5-1 with TRBJ2-2; no firm D call. With 4 bases removed from V and 0 bases from J, the gap between germline ends came to 10 bases. The length of the CDR3 is 15 residues. CDR1 is SGHRS and CDR2 is YFSETQ in the germline V gene. The CDR3 loop reads CASSPDGSNTGELFF. DNA for the CDR3: TGCGCCAGCAGCCCAGACGGGTCGAACACCGGGGAGCTGTTTTTT.

The chain uses TRBV4-2 and TRBJ2-2; TRBD2 might be the D (6 bases). From germline, CDR1 is LGHNA and CDR2 YNFKEQ. The CDR3 covers 17 residues. V was cut by 6 bases and J by 5 bases, with 22 bases left in between. The CDR3 sequence: CASSLIHGGDGTGELFF. In nucleotides, the CDR3 is TGTGCCAGCAGTCTAATCCACGGAGGGGATGGGACCGGGGAGCTGTTTTTT.

V and J are TRBV24-1 and TRBJ2-1, with 7 bases matching TRBD2. CDR1 is KGHDR, CDR2 SFDVKD, per germline. There are 16 residues in the CDR3. J lost 5 bases, V lost 1 base, and 7 bases had no gene match. This CDR3 reads CATSDFGGRDHNEQFF. Written as DNA, the CDR3 is TGTGCCACCAGTGATTTCGGGGGGAGGGATCACAATGAGCAGTTCTTC.

This clonotype was detected many times. CDR3 nucleotides: TGCAGCGTTGCAACCGGGGGCTACACCGGGGAGCTGTTTTTT. This codes for CSVATGGYTGELFF. The chain recombines TRBV29-1 with TRBJ2-2; D is perhaps TRBD1 or TRBD2 (6 bases each). The CDR3 extends over 14 amino acids. V lost 4 bases and J 3 bases, leaving 12 bases between the germline ends. Germline assignment: CDR1 SQVTM and CDR2 ANQGSEA.

V is TRBV20-1 and J is TRBJ1-2; no clear D. Germline CDR1 and CDR2: DFQATT and SNEGSKA (reference sequence). This CDR3 contains 12 residues. V dropped 1 base and J dropped 4 bases, with 7 bases sitting between them. As DNA, the CDR3 is TGCAGTGCTAGAGTTGATCCCTATGGCTACACCTTC. Encoded protein: CSARVDPYGYTF.

This clonotype appeared many times. The CDR3 DNA reads as TGCAGTGCCTACGGTGGGGGCGGAACTAGGAATGAGCAGTTCTTC. Protein sequence: CSAYGGGGTRNEQFF. The chain combines TRBV20-1 with TRBJ2-1; TRBD1 is a possible D gene (6 bases). Trimming stripped 6 bases from V and 7 bases from J, with 22 bases between. Germline assignment: CDR1 DFQATT and CDR2 SNEGSKA (reference sequence). This CDR3 has 15 amino acids.